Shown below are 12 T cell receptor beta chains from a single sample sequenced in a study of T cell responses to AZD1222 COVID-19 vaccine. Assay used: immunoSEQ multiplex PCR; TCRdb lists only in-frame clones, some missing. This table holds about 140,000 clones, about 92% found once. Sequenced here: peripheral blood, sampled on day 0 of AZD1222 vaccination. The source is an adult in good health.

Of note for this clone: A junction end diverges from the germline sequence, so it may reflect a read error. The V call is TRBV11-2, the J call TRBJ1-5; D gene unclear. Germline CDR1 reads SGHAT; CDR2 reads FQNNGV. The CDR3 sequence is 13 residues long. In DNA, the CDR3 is TGTGCCAGCAGCTTAAAGGGCAATCGGCCCCAGCATTTT. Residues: CASSLKGNRPQHF. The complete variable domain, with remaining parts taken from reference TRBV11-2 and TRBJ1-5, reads EAGVAQSPRYKIIEKRQSVAFWCNPISGHATLYWYQQILGQGPKLLIQFQNNGVVDDSQLPKDRFSAERLKGVDSTLKIQPAKLEDSAVYLCASSLKGNRPQHFGDGTRLSIL.

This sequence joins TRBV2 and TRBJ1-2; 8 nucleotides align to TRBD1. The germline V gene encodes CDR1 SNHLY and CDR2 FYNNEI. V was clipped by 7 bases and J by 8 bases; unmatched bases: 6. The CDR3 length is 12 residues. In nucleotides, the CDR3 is TGTGCCAGCAAGCCGGGACAGGTCGGCTACACCTTC. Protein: CASKPGQVGYTF.

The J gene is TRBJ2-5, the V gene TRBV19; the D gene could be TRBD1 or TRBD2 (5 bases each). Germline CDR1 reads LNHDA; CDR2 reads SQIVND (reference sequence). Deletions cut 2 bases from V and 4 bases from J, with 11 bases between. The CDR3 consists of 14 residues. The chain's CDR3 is CASSIRGGRETQYF. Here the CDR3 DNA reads TGTGCCAGTAGTATACGTGGGGGAAGAGAGACCCAGTACTTC.

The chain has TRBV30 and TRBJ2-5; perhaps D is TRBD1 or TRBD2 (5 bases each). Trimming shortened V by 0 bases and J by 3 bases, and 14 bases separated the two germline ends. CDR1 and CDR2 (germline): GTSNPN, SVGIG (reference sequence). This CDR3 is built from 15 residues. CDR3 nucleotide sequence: TGTGCCTGGAGTGTCGGGTTGACAGCGGAAGAGACCCAGTACTTC. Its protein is CAWSVGLTAEETQYF.

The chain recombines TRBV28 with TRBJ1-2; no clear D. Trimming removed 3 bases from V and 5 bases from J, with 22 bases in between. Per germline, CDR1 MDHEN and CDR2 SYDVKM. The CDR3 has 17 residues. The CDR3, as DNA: TGTGCCAGCAGTTTGCGGGCAGAGACCACCCAACTTTATGGCTACACCTTC. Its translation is CASSLRAETTQLYGYTF.

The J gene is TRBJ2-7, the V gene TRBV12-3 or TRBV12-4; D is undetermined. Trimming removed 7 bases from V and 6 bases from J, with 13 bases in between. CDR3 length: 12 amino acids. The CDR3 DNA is TGTGCCAGCACCCCCCGGCCACCCGAGCAGTACTTC. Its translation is CASTPRPPEQYF.

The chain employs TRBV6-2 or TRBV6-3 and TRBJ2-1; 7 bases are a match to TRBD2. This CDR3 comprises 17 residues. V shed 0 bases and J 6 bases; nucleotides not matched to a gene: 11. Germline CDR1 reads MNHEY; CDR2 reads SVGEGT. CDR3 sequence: CASSYSTPGTTLNEQFF. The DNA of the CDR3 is TGTGCCAGCAGTTACTCGACCCCCGGGACTACACTCAATGAGCAGTTCTTC.

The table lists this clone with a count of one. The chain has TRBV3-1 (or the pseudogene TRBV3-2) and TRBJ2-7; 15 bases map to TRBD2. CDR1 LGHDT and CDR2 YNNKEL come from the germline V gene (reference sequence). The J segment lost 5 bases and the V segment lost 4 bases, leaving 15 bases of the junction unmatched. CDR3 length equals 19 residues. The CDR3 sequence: CASSPQSRTSGRAPHEQYF. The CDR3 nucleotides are TGTGCCAGCAGCCCTCAGTCTCGGACTAGCGGGAGGGCCCCCCACGAGCAGTACTTC.

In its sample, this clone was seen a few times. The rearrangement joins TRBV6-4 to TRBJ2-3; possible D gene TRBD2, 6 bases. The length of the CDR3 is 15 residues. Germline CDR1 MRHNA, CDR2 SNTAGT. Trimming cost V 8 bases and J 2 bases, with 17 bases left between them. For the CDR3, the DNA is TGTGCCAGCGGAACAGGAGGGAGAGACACAGATACGCAGTATTTT. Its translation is CASGTGGRDTDTQYF.

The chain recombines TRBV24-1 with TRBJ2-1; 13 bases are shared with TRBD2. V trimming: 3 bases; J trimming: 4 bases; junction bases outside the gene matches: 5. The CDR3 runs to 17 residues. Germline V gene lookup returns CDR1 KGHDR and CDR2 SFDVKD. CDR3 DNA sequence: TGTGCCACCAGTGATGCCACTAGCGGGAGGGGGTACAATGAGCAGTTCTTC. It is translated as CATSDATSGRGYNEQFF.

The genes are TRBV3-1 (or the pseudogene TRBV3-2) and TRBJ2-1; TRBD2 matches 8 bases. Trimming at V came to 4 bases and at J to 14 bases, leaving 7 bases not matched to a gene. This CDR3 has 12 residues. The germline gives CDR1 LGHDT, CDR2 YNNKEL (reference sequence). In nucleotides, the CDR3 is TGTGCCAGCAGCCGAGCGGGAGACCAAAAGTTCTTC. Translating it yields CASSRAGDQKFF.

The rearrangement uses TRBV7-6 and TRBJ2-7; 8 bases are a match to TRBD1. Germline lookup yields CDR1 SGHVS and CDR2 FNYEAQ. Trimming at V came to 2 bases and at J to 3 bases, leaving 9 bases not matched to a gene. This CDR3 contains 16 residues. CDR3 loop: CASSLKVQGANYEQYF. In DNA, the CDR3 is TGTGCCAGCAGCTTAAAGGTGCAGGGGGCCAACTACGAGCAGTACTTC.